These T cell receptor beta chains were read from a single sample in a study of long-term antiretroviral therapy in people with HIV. Sequencing used immunoSEQ multiplex PCR; TCRdb keeps in-frame clones, though not all of them. The sample lists 29,000 or so clones; 95% were seen once. The starting material was unsorted PBMCs, obtained 5.3 years after starting antiretroviral therapy. The receptors stem from a man between 25 and 39 years old with HIV. The CDR3 runs from the conserved cysteine through the conserved F or W.

CSVEGAGAATDTQYF | TRBJ2-3 | TRBV29-1
CASSVYKGVNQPQHF | TRBJ1-5 | TRBV19
CASSESRAGTSSDQPQHF | TRBJ1-5 | TRBV6-4
CASSQDEVKTQYF | TRBJ2-5 | TRBV4-1
CASSVDILHQPQHF | TRBJ1-5 | TRBV27
CASSLLSSRAGVINEQFF | TRBJ2-1 | TRBV27
CATSRGEQLNTEAFF | TRBJ1-1 | TRBV15
CASSPPPGQGVAEAFF | TRBJ1-1 | TRBV11-2
CASSLDLARLAGAYNEQFF | TRBJ2-1 | TRBV11-2
CASSQRQETNTEAFF | TRBJ1-1 | TRBV7-6
CAWTLGLAGGARFF | TRBJ2-1 | TRBV30
CASSSTGERQPQHF | TRBJ1-5 | TRBV7-9
CASSPRTGGAGGELFF | TRBJ2-2 | TRBV7-8
CASSEPDRGLFQETQYF | TRBJ2-5 | TRBV6-1
CAISESSPHYGYTF | TRBJ1-2 | TRBV10-3
CASSYMLRDRGEQYF | TRBJ2-7 | TRBV28
CASSLGQSHTGELFF | TRBJ2-2 | TRBV5-1
CASSLADGGAYEQYF | TRBJ2-7 | TRBV7-2
CASSIIRGQRVEQYF | TRBJ2-7 | TRBV19
CASSVDRVPAGNTIYF | TRBJ1-3 | TRBV9
CASSLSYSYEQYF | TRBJ2-7 | TRBV27
CASRYIFGTGLGNEQFF | TRBJ2-1 | TRBV2
CASSEDGREKLFF | TRBJ1-4 | TRBV2
CASSVGRGGEQYF | TRBJ2-7 | TRBV9
CAWSSTTETNEKLFF | TRBJ1-4 | TRBV30
CAIRNPTDPNSPLHF | TRBJ1-6 | TRBV10-3
CASRDRQIYGYTF | TRBJ1-2 | TRBV6-6
CASSRDTLYEQYF | TRBJ2-7 | TRBV7-8
CSVEELNVYTEAFF | TRBJ1-1 | TRBV29-1
CATSGVGGDSYNEQFF | TRBJ2-1 | TRBV15
CASSDLPTSQQYF | TRBJ2-7 | TRBV6-4